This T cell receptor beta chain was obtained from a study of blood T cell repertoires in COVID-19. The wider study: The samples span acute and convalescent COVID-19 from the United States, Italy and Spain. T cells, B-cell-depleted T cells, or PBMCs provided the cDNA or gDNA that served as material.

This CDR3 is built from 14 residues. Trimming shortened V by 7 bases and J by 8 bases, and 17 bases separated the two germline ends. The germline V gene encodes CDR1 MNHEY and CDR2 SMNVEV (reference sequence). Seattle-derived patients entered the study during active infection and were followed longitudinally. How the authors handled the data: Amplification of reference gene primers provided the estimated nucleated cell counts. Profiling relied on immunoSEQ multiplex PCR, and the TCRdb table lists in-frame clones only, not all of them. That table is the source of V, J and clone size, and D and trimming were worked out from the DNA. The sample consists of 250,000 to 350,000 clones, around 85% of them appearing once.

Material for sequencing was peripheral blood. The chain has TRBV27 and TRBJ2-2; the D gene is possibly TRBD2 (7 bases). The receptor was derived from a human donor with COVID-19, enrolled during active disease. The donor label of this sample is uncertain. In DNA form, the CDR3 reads TGTGCCAGCACCTTTAAGGGGGGGCCGGGGGAGCTGTTTTTT. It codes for CASTFKGGPGELFF.